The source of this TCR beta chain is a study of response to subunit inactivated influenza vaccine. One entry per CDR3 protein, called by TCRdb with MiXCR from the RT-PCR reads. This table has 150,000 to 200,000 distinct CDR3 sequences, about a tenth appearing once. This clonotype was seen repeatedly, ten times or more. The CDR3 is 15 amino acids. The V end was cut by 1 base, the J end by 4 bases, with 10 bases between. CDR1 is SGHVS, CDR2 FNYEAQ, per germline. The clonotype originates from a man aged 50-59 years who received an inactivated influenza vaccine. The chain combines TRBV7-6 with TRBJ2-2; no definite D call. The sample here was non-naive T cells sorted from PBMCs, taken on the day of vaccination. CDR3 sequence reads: CASSLEVWVTGELFF. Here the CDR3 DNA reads TGTGCCAGCAGCTTAGAGGTTTGGGTCACCGGGGAGCTGTTTTTT.